This T cell receptor (beta chain) was sequenced for a study of T cell changes during pregnancy in multiple sclerosis. Only in-frame clones appear in the TCRdb table, and some are missing; sequencing was by immunoSEQ multiplex PCR. Of some 47,000 clones listed, more than 80% are singletons. This clone was observed a single time. Trimming stripped 3 bases from V and 3 bases from J, with 11 bases between. Germline lookup yields CDR1 MNHEY and CDR2 SVGAGI. The length of the CDR3 is 14 residues. The clonotype was recovered from a female donor with multiple sclerosis, enrolled in a pregnancy study. The V gene is TRBV6-5, the J gene TRBJ1-1; TRBD1 might be the D (5 bases). The material was CD8+ T cells from peripheral blood mononuclear cells, obtained in the second trimester of pregnancy. CDR3 region: CASSYFRGDTEAFF. The CDR3 nucleotides read TGTGCCAGCAGTTATTTCCGGGGGGACACTGAAGCTTTCTTT.